This TCR beta chain comes out of a study of regulatory T cells in long-lasting Graves disease. V shed 4 bases and J shed 5 bases, with 15 bases lying between them. CDR1 is SEHNR, CDR2 FQNEAQ, per germline (reference sequence). The CDR3 covers 15 residues. Broader study findings: Persistent cases favored TRBV28, TRBJ1-2 and TRBJ2-5.

Regarding time point: newly diagnosed GD, antithyroid drugs for less than 3 months. RNA extracted from PBMCs served as the sequencing template. An endocrinology department located in Xi'an, China, was where the patients came from. Many counts were recorded for this clonotype. Its antigen is unidentified. Both iRepertoire HTBI primers and Arm-PCR of CDR3 regions were used to build the TCR beta libraries. Using its own MiXCR run on the multiplex PCR reads, TCRdb lists one record per CDR3 protein. The table records under 250,000 distinct CDR3 sequences, roughly 18% of them present only once. This same sample was also taken into another study, of T cells in Graves' hyperthyroidism and ophthalmopathy.

The chain carries TRBV7-9 and TRBJ1-5; possibly TRBD1 for D (6 bases). The sequence derives from a woman between 25 and 40 years old with Graves disease. The sample was peripheral blood mononuclear cells (PBMCs), taken at new diagnosis, from a patient treated with antithyroid drugs. Written as DNA, the CDR3 is TGTGCCAGCAGCTCTGGCAGGGGAGTGGATCAGCCCCAGCATTTT. It codes for CASSSGRGVDQPQHF.